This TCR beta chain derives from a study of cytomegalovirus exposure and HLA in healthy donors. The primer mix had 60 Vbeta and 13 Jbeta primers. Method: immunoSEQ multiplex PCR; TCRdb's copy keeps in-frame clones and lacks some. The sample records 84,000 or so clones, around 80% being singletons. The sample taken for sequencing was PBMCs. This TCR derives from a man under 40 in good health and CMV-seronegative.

The CDR3 DNA follows: TGCGCCAGCAACAAACTAACCCCGGGTTTCGAGTACGAGCAGTACTTC. Its protein is CASNKLTPGFEYEQYF. This chain links TRBV5-1 with TRBJ2-7, with D hard to call. CDR3 size: 16 residues. Germline CDR1 SGHRS, CDR2 YFSETQ. Trimming shortened V by 6 bases and J by 4 bases, and 23 bases separated the two germline ends.